The 30 T cell receptor beta chains below were found in one sample sequenced in a study of blood T cells in healthy people across ages. The authors ran a second PCR of 7 to 11 cycles using a sample-barcoded 5' primer and a J-beta primer mix. TCRdb ran MiXCR on the 5' RACE reads and lists one entry per CDR3 protein. The table includes 590,000 or so distinct CDR3 sequences, about 30% detected once. The sequenced sample consisted of blood. These receptors originate from an elderly woman in good health.

The V gene is TRBV6-5, the J gene TRBJ2-7; D is undetermined. Germline CDR1 and CDR2: MNHEY and SVGAGI. V was clipped by 7 bases and J by 2 bases, with 9 bases between them. This CDR3 has 12 amino acids. The CDR3 DNA is TGTGCCAGCACCTCAAGTGCCTACGAGCAGTACTTC. It codes for CASTSSAYEQYF.

About this clonotype: A single base separates this from a much larger clone, so it may be a read error. This chain joins TRBV4-3 and TRBJ2-4; no clear D gene. The V end was cut by 1 base, the J end by 2 bases, with 15 bases between. The CDR3 extends over 17 amino acids. Germline V CDR1 and CDR2: LGHNA, YSLEER. CDR3 in DNA: TGCGCCAGCAGCCAAGGGGCGGCAGGTCTAACCAAAAACATTCAGTACTTC. It specifies CASSQGAAGLTKNIQYF.

This clonotype showed up just a few times. The V call is TRBV18, the J call TRBJ1-2; 7 bases map to TRBD1. Per germline, CDR1 KGHSH and CDR2 LQKENI. The CDR3 has 14 residues. V was clipped by 6 bases and J by 3 bases; unmatched bases: 7. Here the CDR3 DNA reads TGTGCCAGCTCGACCTACAGGGGCGACTATGGCTACACCTTC. Its translation: CASSTYRGDYGYTF. The entire variable domain, with the rest obtained from reference TRBV18 and TRBJ1-2, is as follows: NAGVMQNPRHLVRRRGQEARLRCSPMKGHSHVYWYRQLPEEGLKFMVYLQKENIIDESGMPKERFSAEFPKEGPSILRIQQVVRGDSAAYFCASSTYRGDYGYTFGSGTRLTVV.

Ten or more counts support this clonotype. This chain connects TRBV14 to TRBJ2-3; a weak D match, TRBD1 (6 bases). V was clipped by 4 bases and J by 2 bases, with 13 bases between them. This CDR3 has 15 amino acids. Germline values: CDR1 SGHDN, CDR2 FVKESK. The CDR3 nucleotides are TGTGCCAGCAGCCCGAGGACAGCCTACACAGATACGCAGTATTTT. As protein: CASSPRTAYTDTQYF.

About this clonotype: Being one base from a much bigger clone, this may be a read error. This chain connects TRBV3-1 to TRBJ2-5, with 8 bases identical to TRBD2. CDR3 length: 14 amino acids. V shed 4 bases and J 13 bases; nucleotides not matched to a gene: 14. CDR1 is LGHDT, CDR2 YNNKEL, per germline (reference sequence). CDR3 sequence: CASSLSVGKRERYF. CDR3 DNA sequence: TGTGCCAGCAGCCTGTCCGTAGGGAAGCGGGAGCGGTACTTC.

This clonotype was observed a few times. This chain uses TRBV7-2 with TRBJ2-2; 9 nucleotides align to TRBD2. The V gene's germline CDR1 is SGHTA and CDR2 FQGNSA. V shed 2 bases, J shed 4 bases, and the junction held 5 bases outside the gene matches. The CDR3 has 16 amino acids. The CDR3 DNA follows: TGTGCCAGCAGCTTATTAGCGGGGGCCCGCACCGGGGAGCTGTTTTTT. It is translated as CASSLLAGARTGELFF. Drawing the rest from reference TRBV7-2 and TRBJ2-2, the complete variable domain is GAGVSQSPSNKVTEKGKDVELRCDPISGHTALYWYRQSLGQGLEFLIYFQGNSAPDKSGLPSDRFSAERTGGSVSTLTIQRTQQEDSAVYLCASSLLAGARTGELFFGEGSRLTVL.

This clonotype was detected ten times or more. The chain joins TRBV20-1 to TRBJ2-5; no definite D call. Germline assignment: CDR1 DFQATT and CDR2 SNEGSKA (reference sequence). Trimming took off 5 bases at V and 2 bases at J, with 15 bases between the two ends. The CDR3 totals 14 residues. Written as DNA, the CDR3 is TGCAGTGCTGGTATAGGTTCCACACAAGAGACCCAGTACTTC. Translating gives CSAGIGSTQETQYF.

A remark on this clonotype: At one end the junction does not follow the germline gene, possibly because of a read error. The rearrangement links TRBV5-1 to TRBJ1-6; unclear D gene. The germline V gene has CDR1 SGHRS and CDR2 YFSETQ. This CDR3 contains 14 residues. The CDR3 bases are TGCGCCGGCAGCTTGGTGGCAGGCAATTCACCCCTCCACTTT. It codes for CAGSLVAGNSPLHF.

This clonotype was observed many times. The chain joins TRBV7-8 to TRBJ2-3; D possibly uses TRBD1 or TRBD2 (5 bases each). Trimming took 1 base from V and 3 from J, leaving 11 bases between them. Germline V gene data show CDR1 as SGHVS and CDR2 as FQNEAQ. CDR3 size: 15 residues. CDR3 region: CASSLGGSMTDTQYF. The CDR3 nucleotides read TGTGCCAGCAGCTTAGGGGGGTCAATGACAGATACGCAGTATTTT.

The V and J genes are TRBV30 and TRBJ1-1, with 7 bases that match TRBD1. Per the germline V gene, CDR1 is GTSNPN and CDR2 is SVGIG (reference sequence). With V trimmed by 1 base and J by 1 base, 3 bases remained unmatched. This CDR3 is 14 amino acids long. As DNA, the CDR3 is TGTGCCTGGAGTGGAGGGACAGCGAACACTGAAGCTTTCTTT. The encoded protein is CAWSGGTANTEAFF. The full variable domain, completed using reference TRBV30 and TRBJ1-1, is SQTIHQWPATLVQPVGSPLSLECTVEGTSNPNLYWYRQAAGRGLQLLFYSVGIGQISSEVPQNLSASRPQDRQFILSSKKLLLSDSGFYLCAWSGGTANTEAFFGQGTRLTVV.

This clonotype was seen repeatedly, ten times or more. Written as DNA, the CDR3 is TGCAGTGCTAGAGGCGGACGGGCTAACTATGGCTACACCTTC. Its protein is CSARGGRANYGYTF. J is TRBJ1-2 and V is TRBV20-1; D uncertain. V gave up 1 base and J gave up 0 bases, with 9 bases separating them. The CDR3 runs to 14 residues. Germline V gene lookup returns CDR1 DFQATT and CDR2 SNEGSKA (reference sequence).

Regarding this clonotype: One base away lies a much larger clone, so this may be a sequencing read error. The CDR3 spells CSVGTYNEQYF. The CDR3 DNA is TGCAGCGTCGGTACCTACAATGAGCAGTACTTC. V and J are TRBV29-1 and TRBJ2-1; no clear D. The J call could be wrong; TRBJ2-7 is a better fit for the DNA end. The CDR3 extends over 11 amino acids. In germline, CDR1 is SQVTM, CDR2 ANQGSEA.

This clonotype was seen many times. The chain joins TRBV6-2 or TRBV6-3 to TRBJ2-7; weak D call: TRBD2 (6 bases). With 8 bases removed from V and 4 bases from J, the gap between germline ends came to 15 bases. This CDR3 region has 13 residues. The germline V gene has CDR1 MNHEY and CDR2 SVGEGT. CDR3: CASLGLHKYEQYF. CDR3 in DNA: TGTGCCAGCTTAGGACTACACAAATACGAGCAGTACTTC.

This clonotype appeared many times. This chain links TRBV7-2 with TRBJ1-5; 7 bases fit TRBD1. The CDR3 is 15 residues long. V trimming: 5 bases; J trimming: 0 bases; junction bases outside the gene matches: 4. Germline CDR1 and CDR2: SGHTA and FQGNSA. CDR3 protein: CASSAGQHSNQPQHF. The DNA of the CDR3 is TGTGCCAGCAGCGCGGGACAGCATAGCAATCAGCCCCAGCATTTT.

This clonotype was detected ten times or more. The chain carries TRBV7-9 and TRBJ1-2; TRBD1 is a possible D gene (5 bases). The germline gives CDR1 SEHNR, CDR2 FQNEAQ (reference sequence). Trimming removed 1 base from V and 7 bases from J, with 10 bases in between. CDR3 length: 13 amino acids. CDR3 in amino acids: CASSLDGASGYTF. The DNA of the CDR3 is TGTGCCAGCAGCTTAGATGGGGCGAGTGGCTACACCTTC.

The V and J genes are TRBV20-1 and TRBJ2-3; 10 bases align to TRBD2. Germline loops: CDR1 DFQATT, CDR2 SNEGSKA (reference sequence). This CDR3 contains 15 residues. V lost 6 bases and J lost 5; bases outside the gene matches: 11. CDR3 nucleotides: TGCAGTGCGAGAACAGCGGGGGGGCTGAGAGATACGCAGTATTTT. It is translated as CSARTAGGLRDTQYF.

Turning to this clonotype: This may arise from a read error, as a much more abundant clone is one base away. This chain connects TRBV10-3 to TRBJ2-3; TRBD2 might be the D (6 bases). The length of the CDR3 is 14 residues. V was clipped by 2 bases and J by 2 bases, with 8 bases between them. The V gene's germline CDR1 is ENHRY and CDR2 SYGVKD. CDR3 in amino acids: CAISESGFTDTQYF. The CDR3 DNA reads TGTGCCATCAGTGAGAGCGGGTTCACAGATACGCAGTATTTT.

Concerning this clonotype: Compared with germline, one end of the junction differs, possibly owing to a read error. The chain carries TRBV3-1 and TRBJ2-3; 7 nucleotides align to TRBD2. Germline CDR1 is LGHDT and CDR2 is YNNKEL (reference sequence). The CDR3 runs 12 residues. CDR3 protein: CANSHRGDTRYF. For the CDR3, the DNA is TGTGCCAACAGCCACCGGGGGGATACGCGGTATTTT.

CDR3 in DNA: TGTGCCAGCAGACCAAACAGGGTGAACACTGAAGCTTTCTTT. This gives the protein CASRPNRVNTEAFF. This chain joins TRBV27 and TRBJ1-1; maybe TRBD1 (6 bases). CDR1 and CDR2 from the germline V gene are MNHEY and SMNVEV (reference sequence). The CDR3 runs 14 residues. V shed 6 bases and J shed 0 bases, with 11 bases lying between them.

About this clonotype itself: The junction departs from the called germline gene at one end, perhaps through a read error. The J gene is TRBJ2-3, the V gene TRBV12-3 or TRBV12-4; TRBD2 aligns across 9 bases. The CDR3 runs 15 residues. The CDR3 region is CVSSSGLASTDTEYF. CDR3 coding DNA: TGTGTCAGCAGTTCTGGACTAGCGAGCACAGATACGGAGTATTTT.

This clonotype was detected many times. This sequence joins TRBV5-1 and TRBJ2-1, with TRBD1 identical over 8 bases. Germline V lookup: CDR1 SGHRS, CDR2 YFSETQ. V was clipped by 4 bases and J by 12 bases; unmatched bases: 12. The CDR3 is made up of 14 amino acids. The CDR3 loop reads CASSHLTGEITQFF. In nucleotides, the CDR3 is TGCGCCAGCAGCCACCTGACAGGGGAGATCACGCAGTTCTTC.

The table lists this clonotype with many counts. The chain joins TRBV20-1 to TRBJ1-2; no reliable D call. Per germline, CDR1 DFQATT and CDR2 SNEGSKA (reference sequence). Trimming removed 6 bases at V and 1 base at J, with 18 bases between. The CDR3 contains 15 residues. The CDR3 loop reads CSARDTLFFNYGYTF. DNA for the CDR3: TGCAGTGCCCGTGACACTTTATTTTTTAACTATGGCTACACCTTC.

This clonotype was observed at least ten times. The rearrangement links TRBV29-1 to TRBJ1-1; D may be TRBD1 (5 bases). This CDR3 has 12 residues. Germline CDR1 and CDR2: SQVTM and ANQGSEA. V gave up 6 bases and J gave up 1 base, with 9 bases separating them. CDR3 residues: CSVRQGNTEAFF. CDR3 in DNA: TGCAGCGTGCGGCAGGGGAACACTGAAGCTTTCTTT.

Many counts were recorded for this clonotype. The chain employs TRBV3-1 and TRBJ2-5; 11 bases are shared with TRBD2. Unmatched junction bases numbered 5, after V lost 0 bases and J lost 5 bases. This CDR3 has 16 amino acids. Per germline, CDR1 LGHDT and CDR2 YNNKEL (reference sequence). The CDR3 DNA reads as TGTGCCAGCAGCCAAGATTTAGCGGGGGGGCACGAGACCCAGTACTTC. Encoded protein: CASSQDLAGGHETQYF.

There are a few counts of this clonotype. The CDR3, as DNA: TGTGCCAGCTCACCAGCGGGGGTCACAGATACGCAGTATTTT. This gives the protein CASSPAGVTDTQYF. The V and J genes are TRBV18 and TRBJ2-3; 7 nucleotides match TRBD2. The CDR3 consists of 14 residues. The germline CDR1 and CDR2 sequences are KGHSH and LQKENI. With 2 bases clipped from V and 2 bases from J, the junction kept 1 base outside the gene matches. Using reference TRBV18 and TRBJ2-3 for the parts outside the CDR3, the full variable domain is NAGVMQNPRHLVRRRGQEARLRCSPMKGHSHVYWYRQLPEEGLKFMVYLQKENIIDESGMPKERFSAEFPKEGPSILRIQQVVRGDSAAYFCASSPAGVTDTQYFGPGTRLTVL.

The genes are TRBV29-1 and TRBJ2-4, with D unclear. CDR3 length equals 12 residues. CDR1 and CDR2 from the germline V gene are SQVTM and ANQGSEA. The V gene lost 5 bases and the J gene lost 8 bases, with 13 bases spanning the gap. CDR3 in DNA: TGCAGCGTTTTGGGTCTTGAATACATTCAGTACTTC. This codes for CSVLGLEYIQYF.

This clonotype was observed a few times. The V and J genes are TRBV18 and TRBJ2-3; no clear D. Germline V gene data show CDR1 as KGHSH and CDR2 as LQKENI. This CDR3 is 14 amino acids long. Trimming removed 4 bases at V and 2 bases at J, with 10 bases between. The CDR3 nucleotides read TGTGCCAGCTCACGTGGGGTAGACACAGATACGCAGTATTTT. Protein: CASSRGVDTDTQYF.

The rearrangement links TRBV6-1 to TRBJ1-3; 7 bases match TRBD1. The ends lost 6 bases at V and 0 bases at J; junction bases unmatched: 5. Germline lookup yields CDR1 MNHNS and CDR2 SASEGT. The CDR3 sequence is 15 residues long. CDR3 nucleotides: TGTGCCAGCAGAATGGACAGGTCCTCTGGAAACACCATATATTTT. Protein: CASRMDRSSGNTIYF.

This clonotype appeared many times. The J gene is TRBJ2-1, the V gene TRBV14, with TRBD2 matching 11 bases. Germline V gives CDR1 SGHDN, CDR2 FVKESK. This CDR3 comprises 17 residues. With V trimmed by 4 bases and J by 3 bases, 8 bases remained unmatched. The CDR3, as DNA: TGTGCCAGCAGCCCTCATCTAGCGGGGGGACACTACAATGAGCAGTTCTTC. Translation gives CASSPHLAGGHYNEQFF. Looking up the rest from reference TRBV14 and TRBJ2-1 gives the full variable domain: EAGVTQFPSHSVIEKGQTVTLRCDPISGHDNLYWYRRVMGKEIKFLLHFVKESKQDESGMPNNRFLAERTGGTYSTLKVQPAELEDSGVYFCASSPHLAGGHYNEQFFGPGTRLTVL.

The rearrangement joins TRBV20-1 to TRBJ2-1; 10 bases line up with TRBD2. The CDR3 totals 14 residues. The ends lost 2 bases at V and 9 bases at J; junction bases unmatched: 7. Germline V gives CDR1 DFQATT, CDR2 SNEGSKA (reference sequence). The CDR3 region is CSARLSGRAVEQFF. Written as DNA, the CDR3 is TGCAGTGCTAGATTGAGCGGGAGGGCCGTTGAGCAGTTCTTC.